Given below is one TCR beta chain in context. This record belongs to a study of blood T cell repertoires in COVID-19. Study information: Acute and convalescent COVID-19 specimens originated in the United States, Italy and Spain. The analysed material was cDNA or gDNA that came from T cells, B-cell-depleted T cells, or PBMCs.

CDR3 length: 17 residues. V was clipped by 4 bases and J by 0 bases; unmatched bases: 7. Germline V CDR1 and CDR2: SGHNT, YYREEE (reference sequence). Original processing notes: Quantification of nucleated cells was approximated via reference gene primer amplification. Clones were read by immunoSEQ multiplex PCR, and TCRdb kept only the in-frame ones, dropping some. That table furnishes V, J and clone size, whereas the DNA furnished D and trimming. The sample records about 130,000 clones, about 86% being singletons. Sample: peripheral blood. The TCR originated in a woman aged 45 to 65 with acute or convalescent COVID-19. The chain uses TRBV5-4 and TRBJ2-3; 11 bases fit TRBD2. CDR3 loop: CASSGTSGQTSTDTQYF. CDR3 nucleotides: TGTGCCAGCAGCGGGACTAGCGGTCAAACTAGCACAGATACGCAGTATTTT. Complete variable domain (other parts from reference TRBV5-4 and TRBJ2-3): ETGVTQSPTHLIKTRGQQVTLRCSSQSGHNTVSWYQQALGQGPQFIFQYYREEENGRGNFPPRFSGLQFPNYSSELNVNALELDDSALYLCASSGTSGQTSTDTQYFGPGTRLTVL.